The 25 T cell receptor beta chains presented below share a single source sample, sequenced in a study of cytomegalovirus exposure and HLA in healthy donors. The study ran its PCR with 60 Vbeta and 13 Jbeta primers. Libraries were prepared by immunoSEQ multiplex PCR; TCRdb keeps only in-frame clonotypes and omits some of them. The table lists some 150,000 clones, about 80% of them singletons, with around 9.8% in the top ten. The sample was PBMCs. Receptors originate from a man between 18 and 29 years old in good health and CMV-seropositive.

This chain connects TRBV27 to TRBJ1-4; 8 bases match TRBD1. CDR3 length equals 14 residues. V shed 5 bases, J shed 5 bases, and the junction held 4 bases outside the gene matches. From germline, CDR1 is MNHEY and CDR2 SMNVEV (reference sequence). CDR3 amino acids: CASSQNRGNEKLFF. The CDR3 DNA reads as TGTGCCAGCAGTCAAAACAGGGGGAATGAAAAACTGTTTTTT.

This clone was observed a single time. V usage is TRBV6-6 and J usage is TRBJ1-3, with no clear D. Germline CDR1 and CDR2: MNHNY and SVGAGI (reference sequence). The CDR3 length is 16 residues. With 0 bases removed from V and 0 bases from J, the gap between germline ends came to 9 bases. The CDR3 is CASSYSNTISGNTIYF. In DNA form, the CDR3 reads TGTGCCAGCAGTTACTCCAACACCATCTCTGGAAACACCATATATTTT.

The gene calls are TRBV11-2 and TRBJ2-7; 7 bases agree with TRBD2. Germline V CDR1 and CDR2: SGHAT, FQNNGV. CDR3 length: 13 amino acids. With 1 base clipped from V and 3 bases from J, the junction kept 0 bases outside the gene matches. The CDR3 reads CASSLGGGYEQYF. The DNA for the CDR3 is TGTGCCAGCAGCTTAGGCGGGGGCTACGAGCAGTACTTC.

The V gene is TRBV5-1, the J gene TRBJ1-4, with D hard to call. Germline lookup yields CDR1 SGHRS and CDR2 YFSETQ. The CDR3 totals 18 residues. The germline V and J ends were trimmed by 4 bases and 7 bases, with 26 bases remaining between them. In nucleotides, the CDR3 is TGCGCCAGCAGCCTGGGCGTGAGGTTGGGAGGCTTTGGTGAAAAACTGTTTTTT. The encoded protein is CASSLGVRLGGFGEKLFF.

The V gene is TRBV7-6, the J gene TRBJ2-3; TRBD2 matches at 13 bases. The CDR3 contains 14 residues. The germline CDR1 and CDR2 sequences are SGHVS and FNYEAQ. V was pared by 5 bases and J by 7 bases, with 3 bases of the junction left unmatched. The CDR3: CASSGTSGINTQYF. CDR3 DNA: TGTGCCAGCAGCGGGACTAGCGGGATAAATACGCAGTATTTT.

As concerns this clone: The sample has other DNA sequences that encode this CDR3 too. The genes are TRBV11-3 and TRBJ1-6; D might be TRBD1 (6 bases). Germline assignment: CDR1 SGHNT and CDR2 YENEEA. The CDR3 length is 14 residues. The V and J ends lost 5 bases and 7 bases respectively, with 12 bases between them. CDR3 nucleotides: TGTGCCAGCAGCCGAGGACAGTTCAATTCACCCCTCCACTTT. Amino acid sequence: CASSRGQFNSPLHF.

This clone turned up a few times. The chain joins TRBV5-6 to TRBJ2-1, with 7 bases aligning to TRBD1. V dropped 4 bases and J dropped 8; count of bases not matched to a gene: 15. Germline CDR1 reads SGHDT; CDR2 reads YYEEEE. This CDR3 has 16 amino acids. The CDR3 spells CASSARPPGGIYEQFF. The CDR3 bases are TGTGCCAGCAGCGCCCGCCCGCCAGGGGGTATCTATGAGCAGTTCTTC.

The chain combines TRBV19 with TRBJ1-1, with 11 bases fitting TRBD1. CDR1 LNHDA and CDR2 SQIVND come from the germline V gene (reference sequence). The CDR3 loop spans 14 amino acids. Unmatched junction bases numbered 6, after V lost 7 bases and J lost 5 bases. For the CDR3, the DNA is TGTGCCAGTATGGGGACAGGGGGACATACTGAAGCTTTCTTT. The encoded protein is CASMGTGGHTEAFF.

This clone was picked up a small number of times. The J gene is TRBJ2-3, the V gene TRBV2; D might be TRBD2 (6 bases). The CDR3 runs 14 residues. Germline-derived CDR1 and CDR2 are SNHLY and FYNNEI. Trimming left V 6 bases short and J 0 bases short, with 10 bases between. CDR3 residues: CASRDYSSTDTQYF. CDR3 in DNA: TGTGCCAGCAGGGACTATTCTAGCACAGATACGCAGTATTTT.

This clone was counted between two and nine times. This rearrangement joins TRBV29-1 to TRBJ2-5; tentative D call: TRBD1 (5 bases). V was trimmed by 4 bases and J by 8 bases, leaving 17 bases between them. Germline V gene lookup returns CDR1 SQVTM and CDR2 ANQGSEA. This CDR3 has 13 amino acids. This chain's CDR3 is CSVAGRAQGTQYF. For the CDR3, the DNA is TGCAGCGTTGCCGGCAGGGCCCAAGGAACCCAGTACTTC.

The chain has TRBV4-2 and TRBJ1-1; TRBD1 agrees at 9 bases. Germline CDR1 is LGHNA and CDR2 is YNFKEQ. The V gene end was trimmed by 0 bases and the J gene end by 0 bases; junction bases not matched to a gene: 5. There are 17 residues in the CDR3. The CDR3 DNA reads as TGTGCCAGCAGCCAAGAGGGGACAGGGTCCCTGAACACTGAAGCTTTCTTT. Translated, it gives CASSQEGTGSLNTEAFF.

The chain is built from TRBV6-5 and TRBJ1-1, with TRBD1 as a possible D gene (5 bases). Trimming left V 2 bases short and J 4 bases short, with 14 bases between. Germline V gene data show CDR1 as MNHEY and CDR2 as SVGAGI. The CDR3 covers 15 residues. The CDR3, as DNA: TGTGCCAGCAGTTACGGGGGGTCCCTCGGCACTGAAGCTTTCTTT. It is translated as CASSYGGSLGTEAFF.

This clone has only a few counts. The rearrangement joins TRBV5-1 to TRBJ2-7, with D possibly TRBD1 on 6 matching bases. CDR1 is SGHRS and CDR2 is YFSETQ in the germline V gene. This CDR3 region has 13 residues. The V and J ends lost 4 bases and 3 bases respectively, with 11 bases between them. This CDR3 is CASSTGTNYEQYF. The CDR3 nucleotides read TGCGCCAGCAGCACCGGGACAAACTACGAGCAGTACTTC.

The table lists this clone with a few counts. The CDR3 loop reads CASSQGGTQYF. The CDR3 nucleotides read TGTGCCAGCAGCCAGGGGGGGACCCAGTACTTC. The rearrangement joins TRBV4-2 to TRBJ2-5; a weak D match, TRBD2 (6 bases). This CDR3 region has 11 residues. The germline gives CDR1 LGHNA, CDR2 YNFKEQ. The V end lost 3 bases, the J end lost 7 bases, and 6 bases lay between the germline ends.

This chain connects TRBV14 to TRBJ2-7; D perhaps matches TRBD2 (5 bases). V lost 2 bases and J lost 3, with 8 bases in between. The CDR3 is 13 residues long. CDR1 is SGHDN, CDR2 FVKESK, per germline. The CDR3 nucleotides are TGTGCCAGCAGCCAAACTAGGGTCTACGAGCAGTACTTC. This sequence encodes CASSQTRVYEQYF.

This rearrangement joins TRBV7-9 to TRBJ2-1; 9 bases agree with TRBD1. Germline V gene lookup returns CDR1 SEHNR and CDR2 FQNEAQ (reference sequence). CDR3 length: 15 residues. Trimming took 5 bases from V and 4 from J; bases not matched to a gene: 6. The CDR3 region is CASSIRTGAYNEQFF. CDR3 sequence (DNA): TGTGCCAGCAGCATCCGGACAGGGGCGTACAATGAGCAGTTCTTC.

This clone occurred once. The genes are TRBV9 and TRBJ1-1, with D uncertain. This CDR3 is 15 amino acids long. V lost 6 bases, J lost 6 bases, and 21 bases lay in between. Germline V gene sequence: CDR1 SGDLS, CDR2 YYNGEE. The CDR3 loop is CASTPKAGHAAEAFF. The CDR3 region has the DNA TGTGCCAGCACACCCAAAGCTGGGCATGCAGCTGAAGCTTTCTTT.

The chain is built from TRBV25-1 and TRBJ1-2; 9 positions match TRBD1. This CDR3 has 16 residues. Trimming cost V 1 base and J 7 bases; bases outside gene matches: 10. Per the germline V gene, CDR1 is MGHDK and CDR2 is SYGVNS. The CDR3 DNA reads as TGTGCCAGCAGTGAATTCACCGGGACAGGGCTCGGTGGCTACACCTTC. This encodes CASSEFTGTGLGGYTF.

This clone has a handful of counts. This chain connects TRBV7-6 to TRBJ2-1, with a possible D match to TRBD2 (5 bases). Germline lookup yields CDR1 SGHVS and CDR2 FNYEAQ. Between the trimmed V and J ends, which lost 0 bases and 3 bases, there was a span of 6 bases. This CDR3 has 14 residues. The CDR3 region is CASSLAGDYNEQFF. The CDR3 DNA reads TGTGCCAGCAGCTTAGCGGGAGACTACAATGAGCAGTTCTTC. Together with reference TRBV7-6 and TRBJ2-1, the CDR3 gives the full variable domain: GAGVSQSPRYKVTKRGQDVALRCDPISGHVSLYWYRQALGQGPEFLTYFNYEAQQDKSGLPNDRFSAERPEGSISTLTIQRTEQRDSAMYRCASSLAGDYNEQFFGPGTRLTVL.

The rearrangement links TRBV29-1 to TRBJ2-1; 10 bases are shared with TRBD2. Germline V lookup: CDR1 SQVTM, CDR2 ANQGSEA. The CDR3 is made up of 15 amino acids. V was clipped by 6 bases and J by 5 bases; unmatched bases: 10. The CDR3 protein is CSVAAGTSDHNEQFF. Here the CDR3 DNA reads TGCAGCGTCGCCGCCGGGACTAGCGACCACAATGAGCAGTTCTTC.

This sequence joins TRBV7-9 and TRBJ1-2, with 10 bases that match TRBD1. The J segment lost 7 bases and the V segment lost 3 bases, leaving 8 bases of the junction unmatched. The length of the CDR3 is 15 residues. The V gene's germline CDR1 is SEHNR and CDR2 FQNEAQ (reference sequence). The CDR3 spells CASSFSDRGPVGYTF. The CDR3 DNA sequence: TGTGCCAGCAGCTTCTCAGACAGGGGGCCGGTTGGCTACACCTTC.

V usage is TRBV7-2 and J usage is TRBJ2-1; 7 positions agree with TRBD2. This CDR3 contains 18 residues. Unmatched junction bases numbered 15, after V lost 5 bases and J lost 2 bases. Germline CDR1 SGHTA, CDR2 FQGNSA. The CDR3 reads CASSNLGGSRPTYNEQFF. CDR3 DNA sequence: TGTGCCAGCAGCAACCTCGGGGGGTCCCGTCCTACCTACAATGAGCAGTTCTTC. Complete variable domain (other parts from reference TRBV7-2 and TRBJ2-1): GAGVSQSPSNKVTEKGKDVELRCDPISGHTALYWYRQSLGQGLEFLIYFQGNSAPDKSGLPSDRFSAERTGGSVSTLTIQRTQQEDSAVYLCASSNLGGSRPTYNEQFFGPGTRLTVL.

The chain couples TRBV7-9 to TRBJ2-7; 8 nucleotides agree with TRBD1. The ends lost 7 bases at V and 5 bases at J; junction bases unmatched: 16. The CDR3 loop spans 16 amino acids. Germline V lookup: CDR1 SEHNR, CDR2 FQNEAQ (reference sequence). The DNA for the CDR3 is TGTGCCAGCACCCCACCCGGGGCAGGGGGCTTCGACGAGCAGTACTTC. This encodes CASTPPGAGGFDEQYF.

The chain combines TRBV5-4 with TRBJ2-4, with 8 bases lining up with TRBD2. The trim removed 1 base at V and 7 bases at J, leaving 7 bases unmatched. Germline lookup yields CDR1 SGHNT and CDR2 YYREEE (reference sequence). The CDR3 sequence is 15 residues long. CDR3 sequence (DNA): TGTGCCAGCAGCTTGCCCGGGCTAGCGGGCAACATTCAGTACTTC. As protein: CASSLPGLAGNIQYF.

The rearrangement links TRBV6-1 to TRBJ1-5; the match to TRBD1 covers 7 bases. This CDR3 comprises 14 residues. The V segment lost 7 bases and the J segment 3 bases; nucleotides outside the gene matches: 6. The germline gives CDR1 MNHNS, CDR2 SASEGT. The CDR3 region is CASKRGQFNQPQHF. CDR3 bases: TGTGCCAGCAAGAGGGGACAGTTCAATCAGCCCCAGCATTTT.